The 22 T cell receptor beta chains below come from one sample, sequenced in a study of cytomegalovirus exposure and HLA in healthy donors. Vbeta (60) and Jbeta (13) primers were used in the PCR. TCRdb keeps only in-frame clones here, not all; method: immunoSEQ multiplex PCR. In the table there are 160,000 or so clones, roughly 84% of which are singletons. Material for sequencing was PBMCs. The receptors here all came from a man younger than 45 in good health and CMV-seronegative.

J is TRBJ2-5 and V is TRBV2, with 8 bases lining up with TRBD1. J gave up 0 bases and V 7 bases, and 4 bases lay outside the gene matches. This CDR3 has 14 amino acids. The germline V gene has CDR1 SNHLY and CDR2 FYNNEI. Here the CDR3 reads CASIRDRNQETQYF. The DNA for the CDR3 is TGTGCCAGCATAAGGGACAGGAACCAAGAGACCCAGTACTTC.

This clone was seen more than once but under ten times. The chain carries TRBV5-4 and TRBJ2-5; 8 bases fit TRBD2. The CDR3 loop spans 18 amino acids. From germline, CDR1 is SGHNT and CDR2 YYREEE (reference sequence). V gave up 4 bases and J gave up 2 bases; unmatched junction bases: 16. Here the CDR3 reads CASSRAGVGGGPQETQYF. CDR3 bases: TGTGCCAGCAGCCGGGCCGGGGTTGGCGGGGGGCCTCAAGAGACCCAGTACTTC.

J is TRBJ1-1 and V is TRBV5-4; 12 nucleotides line up with TRBD1. The CDR3 is made up of 15 amino acids. Per the germline V gene, CDR1 is SGHNT and CDR2 is YYREEE (reference sequence). V lost 4 bases, J lost 7 bases, and 8 bases stayed unmatched. CDR3 residues: CASSPGQGASVEAFF. In nucleotides, the CDR3 is TGTGCCAGCAGCCCGGGACAGGGGGCGAGTGTTGAAGCTTTCTTT.

This clone was recorded only once. This chain connects TRBV5-1 to TRBJ2-1, with TRBD2 matching 10 bases. The V and J ends lost 3 bases and 9 bases, in that order; junction bases with no gene match: 6. This CDR3 region has 14 residues. Per germline, CDR1 SGHRS and CDR2 YFSETQ. CDR3 sequence: CASSSGTSDGEQFF. In DNA, the CDR3 is TGCGCCAGCAGCTCCGGGACTAGCGATGGTGAGCAGTTCTTC.

This clone has just a few counts. The chain carries TRBV7-6 and TRBJ2-1; a possible D gene is TRBD2 (6 bases). CDR1 and CDR2 from the germline V gene are SGHVS and FNYEAQ. This CDR3 contains 20 residues. V was shortened by 4 bases and J by 2 bases, with 27 bases between the two germline ends. The CDR3 spells CASSSSDPPGALGAYNEQFF. The DNA of the CDR3 is TGTGCCAGCAGCTCTAGTGACCCCCCGGGAGCCTTGGGAGCCTACAATGAGCAGTTCTTC. The full variable domain, completed using reference TRBV7-6 and TRBJ2-1, is GAGVSQSPRYKVTKRGQDVALRCDPISGHVSLYWYRQALGQGPEFLTYFNYEAQQDKSGLPNDRFSAERPEGSISTLTIQRTEQRDSAMYRCASSSSDPPGALGAYNEQFFGPGTRLTVL.

The chain is built from TRBV7-9 and TRBJ2-4; D perhaps matches TRBD2 (5 bases). The CDR3 runs to 15 residues. The germline CDR1 and CDR2 sequences are SEHNR and FQNEAQ (reference sequence). Trimming stripped 10 bases from V and 5 bases from J, with 21 bases between. CDR3 DNA sequence: TGTGCCACCACGGAGGACCCACGATCGGAAAACATTCAGTACTTC. Its protein is CATTEDPRSENIQYF.

The genes are TRBV11-3 and TRBJ2-3; maybe TRBD1 (6 bases). Deletions cut 1 base from V and 5 bases from J, with 13 bases between. The CDR3 is 15 residues long. Germline CDR1 reads SGHNT; CDR2 reads YENEEA. CDR3 sequence reads: CASSLGAGERDTQYF. The CDR3 coding sequence is TGTGCCAGCAGCTTAGGGGCAGGGGAAAGAGATACGCAGTATTTT.

By its share, this clone is medium-sized. The chain joins TRBV6-6 to TRBJ2-1, with 7 bases lining up with TRBD1. Germline values: CDR1 MNHNY, CDR2 SVGAGI (reference sequence). This CDR3 comprises 14 residues. Trimming removed 6 bases from V and 4 bases from J; junction bases left unmatched: 6. The chain's CDR3 is CASSPGQEYNEQFF. CDR3 nucleotides: TGTGCCAGCAGCCCTGGACAGGAATACAATGAGCAGTTCTTC.

The genes are TRBV30 and TRBJ2-1, with 16 bases fitting TRBD2. This CDR3 spans 16 amino acids. V lost 3 bases, J lost 8 bases, and 7 bases stayed unmatched. Looked up from germline, CDR1 is GTSNPN and CDR2 is SVGIG (reference sequence). The CDR3 loop reads CAWRQPGTSGGDEQFF. In nucleotides, the CDR3 is TGTGCCTGGAGGCAGCCAGGGACTAGCGGGGGGGATGAGCAGTTCTTC.

The chain is built from TRBV13 and TRBJ2-1; D is ambiguous. CDR3 length equals 12 residues. V was pared by 5 bases and J by 8 bases, with 10 bases between. CDR1 and CDR2 from the germline V gene are PRHDT and FYEKMQ (reference sequence). The CDR3 reads CASSVGGDEQFF. The DNA for the CDR3 is TGTGCCAGCAGCGTGGGTGGAGATGAGCAGTTCTTC.

The V call is TRBV30, the J call TRBJ2-5, with D perhaps matching TRBD1 (5 bases). This CDR3 has 13 residues. CDR1 and CDR2 (germline): GTSNPN, SVGIG (reference sequence). V was trimmed by 0 bases and J by 3 bases, leaving 8 bases between them. The CDR3 spells CAWSVRREETQYF. In DNA, the CDR3 is TGTGCCTGGAGTGTCCGCAGGGAAGAGACCCAGTACTTC.

The gene calls are TRBV7-9 and TRBJ2-7, with 7 nucleotides matching TRBD1. This CDR3 has 16 amino acids. J was trimmed by 0 bases and V by 4 bases; bases with no gene match: 9. Germline assignment: CDR1 SEHNR and CDR2 FQNEAQ (reference sequence). Written as DNA, the CDR3 is TGTGCCAGCAGCTCCCCCCGGGACAGCTCCTCCTACGAGCAGTACTTC. Amino acid sequence: CASSSPRDSSSYEQYF.

This clone is a singleton in its sample. The chain couples TRBV19 to TRBJ1-1, with 9 bases identical to TRBD1. There are 17 residues in the CDR3. J lost 0 bases, V lost 7 bases, and 12 bases had no gene match. Germline loops: CDR1 LNHDA, CDR2 SQIVND (reference sequence). The CDR3 region has the DNA TGTGCCAGTACCTCTCTACGGACAGGGGACATGAACACTGAAGCTTTCTTT. Amino acid sequence: CASTSLRTGDMNTEAFF.

This chain uses TRBV14 with TRBJ1-2; D possibly corresponds to TRBD1 (5 bases). Germline values: CDR1 SGHDN, CDR2 FVKESK. V was cut by 1 base and J by 6 bases, with 30 bases left in between. The CDR3 sequence is 20 residues long. The CDR3 spells CASSQVGGHFGGSEQDGYTF. The CDR3 bases are TGTGCCAGCAGCCAAGTCGGAGGTCATTTCGGGGGTAGTGAACAGGATGGCTACACCTTC.

The J gene is TRBJ2-7, the V gene TRBV5-1, with a tentative D call TRBD2 (5 bases). Trimming removed 0 bases at V and 3 bases at J, with 10 bases between. CDR3 length: 14 amino acids. Germline assignment: CDR1 SGHRS and CDR2 YFSETQ. Written as DNA, the CDR3 is TGCGCCAGCAGCTTGGCGGGAAATAACTACGAGCAGTACTTC. Translating gives CASSLAGNNYEQYF.

The rearrangement joins TRBV13 to TRBJ2-7; 11 bases align to TRBD2. The germline CDR1 and CDR2 sequences are PRHDT and FYEKMQ (reference sequence). The CDR3 contains 16 residues. The trim removed 0 bases at V and 7 bases at J, leaving 8 bases unmatched. The CDR3 DNA sequence: TGTGCCAGCAGCTTAGGTCCTAGCGGGAGGCCGTCGGAGCAGTACTTC. Residues: CASSLGPSGRPSEQYF.

The chain combines TRBV6-6 with TRBJ2-5; D gene unclear. The CDR3 is 13 residues long. Germline CDR1 reads MNHNY; CDR2 reads SVGAGI (reference sequence). Trimming left V 8 bases short and J 1 base short, with 11 bases between. CDR3 in amino acids: CASERGFQETQYF. CDR3 DNA: TGTGCCAGCGAGCGAGGCTTCCAAGAGACCCAGTACTTC.

V gene TRBV7-9 combines with J gene TRBJ1-5, with a possible D match to TRBD1 (5 bases). Trimming took 3 bases from V and 6 from J, leaving 9 bases between them. This CDR3 is 13 amino acids long. CDR1 and CDR2 (germline): SEHNR, FQNEAQ (reference sequence). The DNA for the CDR3 is TGTGCCAGCAGCTTTCAGGGCGGTCAGCCCCAGCATTTT. Protein: CASSFQGGQPQHF.

This clone was detected a few times. This chain links TRBV5-1 with TRBJ2-3, with a weak D call TRBD2 (6 bases). V shed 5 bases and J shed 4 bases, with 17 bases lying between them. The CDR3 totals 15 residues. CDR1 SGHRS and CDR2 YFSETQ come from the germline V gene. In DNA form, the CDR3 reads TGCGCCAGCAGTCCGGGTTCGGGAGTCGCAGATACGCAGTATTTT. Translation gives CASSPGSGVADTQYF.

The gene calls are TRBV18 and TRBJ2-5; maybe TRBD2 (5 bases). Germline-derived CDR1 and CDR2 are KGHSH and LQKENI. Trimming took 3 bases from V and 2 from J, leaving 13 bases between them. This CDR3 has 15 amino acids. CDR3: CASSPPVRVQETQYF. In DNA form, the CDR3 reads TGTGCCAGCTCACCCCCGGTGAGGGTGCAAGAGACCCAGTACTTC.

V and J are TRBV5-5 and TRBJ2-5; 11 bases line up with TRBD2. Per the germline V gene, CDR1 is SGHKS and CDR2 is YYEKEE (reference sequence). The CDR3 extends over 15 amino acids. The J segment lost 4 bases and the V segment lost 5 bases, leaving 7 bases of the junction unmatched. For the CDR3, the DNA is TGTGCCAGCAGTAATAGCGGGAGGGTAGTAGAGACCCAGTACTTC. It specifies CASSNSGRVVETQYF.

The J gene is TRBJ1-2, the V gene TRBV6-5; D perhaps matches TRBD1 (5 bases). Germline assignment: CDR1 MNHEY and CDR2 SVGAGI. This CDR3 comprises 14 residues. Trimming took 4 bases from V and 5 from J, leaving 14 bases between them. The DNA of the CDR3 is TGTGCCAGCAGTTTCAGACAGCAATCTTATGGCTACACCTTC. Its translation is CASSFRQQSYGYTF.